This is a list of T cell receptor beta chains from one sample in a study of blood T cells in healthy people across ages. Via MiXCR, TCRdb re-called the 5' RACE reads, giving one row per CDR3 protein. The repertoire includes about 320,000 distinct CDR3 sequences, 25% to 30% of them detected once, and 29% sits in the top ten. Sample: blood. Source of these receptors: a woman between 70 and 85 years old in good health. Both conserved end residues are part of each CDR3.

cdr3_aa: CASSSGPQRETQYF
j_call: -
v_call: TRBV7-2

cdr3_aa: CAIGPNLGDTGELFF
j_call: TRBJ2-2
v_call: TRBV10-3

cdr3_aa: CSARALLAEQETQYF
j_call: TRBJ2-5
v_call: TRBV20-1

cdr3_aa: CSARKAGLAVVYNEQFF
j_call: TRBJ2-1
v_call: TRBV20-1

cdr3_aa: CASSQDQGAKTQYF
j_call: TRBJ2-5
v_call: TRBV3-1

cdr3_aa: CASSLYPRGGVSRQETQYF
j_call: TRBJ2-5
v_call: TRBV7-2

cdr3_aa: CSAVQGNGYTF
j_call: TRBJ1-2
v_call: TRBV20-1

cdr3_aa: CASTPSENTGELFF
j_call: TRBJ2-2
v_call: TRBV12-3/TRBV12-4

cdr3_aa: CASSEAPGGQQPQHF
j_call: TRBJ1-5
v_call: TRBV6-1

cdr3_aa: CASSIPGREAFF
j_call: TRBJ1-1
v_call: TRBV19

cdr3_aa: CASSRAPEVEETQYF
j_call: TRBJ2-5
v_call: TRBV11-2

cdr3_aa: CASSAPLTGITYEQYF
j_call: TRBJ2-7
v_call: TRBV11-2

cdr3_aa: CSAYDTPQGTDTQYF
j_call: TRBJ2-3
v_call: TRBV20-1

cdr3_aa: CATSRDGQVQETQYF
j_call: TRBJ2-5
v_call: TRBV15

cdr3_aa: CASSYLPEGKTQYF
j_call: TRBJ2-5
v_call: TRBV6-6

cdr3_aa: CASGTASTDTQYF
j_call: TRBJ2-3
v_call: TRBV27